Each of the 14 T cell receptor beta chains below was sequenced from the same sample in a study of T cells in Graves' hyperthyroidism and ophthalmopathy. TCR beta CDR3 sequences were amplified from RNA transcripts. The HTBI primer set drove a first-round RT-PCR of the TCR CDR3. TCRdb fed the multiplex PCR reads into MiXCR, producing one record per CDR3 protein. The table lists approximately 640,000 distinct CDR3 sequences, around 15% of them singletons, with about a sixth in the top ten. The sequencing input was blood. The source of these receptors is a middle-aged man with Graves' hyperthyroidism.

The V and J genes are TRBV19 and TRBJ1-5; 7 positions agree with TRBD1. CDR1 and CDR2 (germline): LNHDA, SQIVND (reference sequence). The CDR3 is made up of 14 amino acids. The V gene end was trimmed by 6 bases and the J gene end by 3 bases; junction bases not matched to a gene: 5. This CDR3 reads CASRGDSDNQPQHF. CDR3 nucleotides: TGTGCCAGTAGAGGGGACAGTGACAATCAGCCCCAGCATTTT.

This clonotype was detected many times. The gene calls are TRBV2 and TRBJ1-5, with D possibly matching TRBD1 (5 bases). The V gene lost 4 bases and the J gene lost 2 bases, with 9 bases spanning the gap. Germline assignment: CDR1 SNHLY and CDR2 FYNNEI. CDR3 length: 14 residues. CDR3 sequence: CASSGDRGNQPQHF. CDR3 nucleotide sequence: TGTGCCAGCAGTGGAGACAGAGGCAATCAGCCCCAGCATTTT.

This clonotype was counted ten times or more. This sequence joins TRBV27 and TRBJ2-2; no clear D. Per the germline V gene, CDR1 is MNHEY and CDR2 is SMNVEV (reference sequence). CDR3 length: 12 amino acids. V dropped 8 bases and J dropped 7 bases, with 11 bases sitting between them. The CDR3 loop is CASGWMSGELFF. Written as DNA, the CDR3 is TGTGCCAGCGGTTGGATGAGCGGGGAGCTGTTTTTT.

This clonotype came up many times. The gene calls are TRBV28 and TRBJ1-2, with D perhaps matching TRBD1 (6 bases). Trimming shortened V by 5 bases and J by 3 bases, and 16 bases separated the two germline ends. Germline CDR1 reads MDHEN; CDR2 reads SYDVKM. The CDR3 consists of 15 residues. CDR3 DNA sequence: TGTGCCAGCAGTACCCAGTTGGGGGCCCACTATGGCTACACCTTC. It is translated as CASSTQLGAHYGYTF.

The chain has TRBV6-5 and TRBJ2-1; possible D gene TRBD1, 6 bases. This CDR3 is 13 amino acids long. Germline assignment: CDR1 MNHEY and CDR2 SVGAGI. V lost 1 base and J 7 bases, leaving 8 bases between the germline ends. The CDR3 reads CASSYWGRNEQFF. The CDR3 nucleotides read TGTGCCAGCAGTTACTGGGGGCGGAATGAGCAGTTCTTC.

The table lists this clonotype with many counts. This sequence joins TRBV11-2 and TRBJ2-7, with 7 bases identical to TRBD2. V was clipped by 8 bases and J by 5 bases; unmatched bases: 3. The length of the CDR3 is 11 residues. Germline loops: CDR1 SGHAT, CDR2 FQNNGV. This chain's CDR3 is CASGRADEQYF. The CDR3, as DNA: TGTGCCAGCGGGAGGGCCGACGAGCAGTACTTC.

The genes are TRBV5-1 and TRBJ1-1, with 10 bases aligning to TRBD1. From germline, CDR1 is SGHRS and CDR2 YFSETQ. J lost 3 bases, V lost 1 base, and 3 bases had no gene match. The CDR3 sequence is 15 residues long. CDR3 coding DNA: TGCGCCAGCAGCTTGAGGACAGGGGGAGACACTGAAGCTTTCTTT. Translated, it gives CASSLRTGGDTEAFF.

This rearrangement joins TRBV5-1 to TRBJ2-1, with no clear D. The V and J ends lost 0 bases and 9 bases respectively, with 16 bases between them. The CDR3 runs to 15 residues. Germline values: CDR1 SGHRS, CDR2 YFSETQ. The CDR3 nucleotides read TGCGCCAGCAGCTTGGAATCTAGGGCGGCAGGTGAGCAGTTCTTC. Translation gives CASSLESRAAGEQFF. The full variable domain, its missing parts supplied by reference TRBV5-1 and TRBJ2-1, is KAGVTQTPRYLIKTRGQQVTLSCSPISGHRSVSWYQQTPGQGLQFLFEYFSETQRNKGNFPGRFSGRQFSNSRSEMNVSTLELGDSALYLCASSLESRAAGEQFFGPGTRLTVL.

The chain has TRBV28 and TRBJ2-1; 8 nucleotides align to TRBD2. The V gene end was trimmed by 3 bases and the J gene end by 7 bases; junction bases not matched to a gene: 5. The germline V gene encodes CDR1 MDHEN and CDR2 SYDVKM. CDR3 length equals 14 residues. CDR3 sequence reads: CASSFPGRGNEQFF. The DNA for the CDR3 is TGTGCCAGCAGTTTCCCCGGGAGGGGTAATGAGCAGTTCTTC. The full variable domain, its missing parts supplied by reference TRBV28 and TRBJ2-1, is DVKVTQSSRYLVKRTGEKVFLECVQDMDHENMFWYRQDPGLGLRLIYFSYDVKMKEKGDIPEGYSVSREKKERFSLILESASTNQTSMYLCASSFPGRGNEQFFGPGTRLTVL.

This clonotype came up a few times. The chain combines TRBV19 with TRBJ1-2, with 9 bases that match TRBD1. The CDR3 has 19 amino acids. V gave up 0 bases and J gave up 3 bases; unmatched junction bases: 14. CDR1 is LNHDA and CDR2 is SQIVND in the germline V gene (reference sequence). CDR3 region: CASSIDLGQGILYDYGYTF. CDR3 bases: TGTGCCAGTAGTATAGATCTGGGACAGGGAATATTATACGACTATGGCTACACCTTC.

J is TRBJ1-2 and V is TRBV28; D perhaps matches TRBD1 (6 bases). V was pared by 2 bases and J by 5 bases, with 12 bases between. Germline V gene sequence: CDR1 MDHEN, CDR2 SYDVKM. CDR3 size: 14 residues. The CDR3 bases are TGTGCCAGCAGTTTAGGTGGACAGATTTATGGCTACACCTTC. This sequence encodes CASSLGGQIYGYTF.

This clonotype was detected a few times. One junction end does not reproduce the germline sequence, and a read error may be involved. The CDR3 protein is CAIWSGTGTGGLFF. DNA of the CDR3: TGTGCCATCTGGTCCGGGACAGGGACCGGGGGGCTGTTTTTT. V gene TRBV10-3 combines with J gene TRBJ2-2, with TRBD1 matching 9 bases. Germline V gives CDR1 ENHRY, CDR2 SYGVKD. The CDR3 totals 14 residues.

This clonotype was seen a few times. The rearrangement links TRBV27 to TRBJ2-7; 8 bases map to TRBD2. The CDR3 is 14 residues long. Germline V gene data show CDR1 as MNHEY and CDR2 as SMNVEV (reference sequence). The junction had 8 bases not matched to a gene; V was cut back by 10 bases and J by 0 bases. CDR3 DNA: TGTGCCACTTCCCTAGCGGGTCTCTCCTACGAGCAGTACTTC. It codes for CATSLAGLSYEQYF.

The CDR3 DNA sequence: TGTGCCAGCGGGCAGGGGGCCCAAAACATTCAGTACTTC. This translates into CASGQGAQNIQYF. The chain has TRBV6-2 or TRBV6-3 and TRBJ2-4; 8 bases agree with TRBD1. J lost 5 bases, V lost 8 bases, and 5 bases had no gene match. This CDR3 has 13 amino acids. Germline CDR1 MNHEY, CDR2 SVGEGT.